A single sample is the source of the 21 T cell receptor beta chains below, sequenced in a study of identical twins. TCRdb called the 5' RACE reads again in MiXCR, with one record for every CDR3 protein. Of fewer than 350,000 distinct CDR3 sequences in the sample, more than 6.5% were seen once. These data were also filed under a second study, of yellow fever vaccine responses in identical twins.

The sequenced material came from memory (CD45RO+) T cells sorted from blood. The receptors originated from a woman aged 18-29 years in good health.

CDR3 sequence reads: CASSLTGRANVLTF. The CDR3 coding sequence is TGTGCCAGCAGCTTAACAGGGAGGGCCAACGTCCTGACTTTC. V usage is TRBV7-9 and J usage is TRBJ2-6; a weak D match, TRBD1 (6 bases). The germline V and J ends were trimmed by 2 bases and 5 bases, with 7 bases remaining between them. The CDR3 has 14 residues. Germline CDR1 and CDR2: SEHNR and FQNEAQ (reference sequence). The variable domain in full, with the rest retrieved from reference TRBV7-9 and TRBJ2-6, is DTGVSQNPRHKITKRGQNVTFRCDPISEHNRLYWYRQTLGQGPEFLTYFQNEAQLEKSRLLSDRFSAERPKGSFSTLEIQRTEQGDSAMYLCASSLTGRANVLTFGAGSRLTVL.

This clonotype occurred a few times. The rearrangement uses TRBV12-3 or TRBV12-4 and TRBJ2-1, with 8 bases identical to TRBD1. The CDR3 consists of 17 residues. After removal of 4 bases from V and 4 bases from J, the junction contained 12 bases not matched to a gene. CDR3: CASSSQTGAVPYNEQFF. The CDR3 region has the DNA TGTGCCAGCAGTTCACAGACAGGGGCGGTCCCTTACAATGAGCAGTTCTTC.

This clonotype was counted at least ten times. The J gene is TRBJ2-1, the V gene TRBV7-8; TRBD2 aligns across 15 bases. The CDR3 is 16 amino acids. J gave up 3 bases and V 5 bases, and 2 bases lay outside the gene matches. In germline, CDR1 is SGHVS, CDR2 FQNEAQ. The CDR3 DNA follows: TGTGCCAGCAGCGAGGGACTAGCGGGGGGCTACAATGAGCAGTTCTTC. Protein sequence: CASSEGLAGGYNEQFF.

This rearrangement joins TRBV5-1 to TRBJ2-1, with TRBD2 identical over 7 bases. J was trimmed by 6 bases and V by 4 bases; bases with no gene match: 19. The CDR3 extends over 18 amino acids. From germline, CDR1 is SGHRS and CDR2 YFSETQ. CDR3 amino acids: CASSPGFGGTSAINEQFF. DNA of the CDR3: TGCGCCAGCAGCCCCGGTTTCGGGGGGACCTCGGCCATCAATGAGCAGTTCTTC.

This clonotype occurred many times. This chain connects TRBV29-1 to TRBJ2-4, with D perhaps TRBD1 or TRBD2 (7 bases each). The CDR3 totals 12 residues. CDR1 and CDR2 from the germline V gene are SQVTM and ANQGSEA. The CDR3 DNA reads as TGCGCAGGGGGGGCGGCGACAAACATTCAGTACTTC. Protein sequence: CAGGAATNIQYF.

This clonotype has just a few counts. The CDR3 bases are TGCAGTGCTAGAAAGACCGGGACCGACAAATTCTACGAGCAGTACGTC. Its translation is CSARKTGTDKFYEQYV. The genes are TRBV20-1 and TRBJ2-7, with D possibly called TRBD1 or TRBD2 (5 bases each). This CDR3 is 16 amino acids long. In germline, CDR1 is DFQATT, CDR2 SNEGSKA (reference sequence). V shed 2 bases and J shed 3 bases, with 20 bases lying between them.

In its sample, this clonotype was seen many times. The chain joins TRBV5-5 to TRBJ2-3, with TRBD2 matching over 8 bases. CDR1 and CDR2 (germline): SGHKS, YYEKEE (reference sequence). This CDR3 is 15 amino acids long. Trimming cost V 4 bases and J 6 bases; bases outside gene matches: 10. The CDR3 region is CASSRSGGFGDTQYF. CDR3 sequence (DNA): TGTGCCAGCAGCCGCAGCGGGGGATTCGGGGATACGCAGTATTTT.

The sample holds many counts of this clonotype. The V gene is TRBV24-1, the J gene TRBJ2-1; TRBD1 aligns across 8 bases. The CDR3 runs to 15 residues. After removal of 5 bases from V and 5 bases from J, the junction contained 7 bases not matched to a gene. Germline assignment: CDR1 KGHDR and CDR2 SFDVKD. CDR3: CATSGKGQANNEQFF. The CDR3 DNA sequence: TGTGCCACCAGTGGTAAGGGACAGGCCAACAATGAGCAGTTCTTC.

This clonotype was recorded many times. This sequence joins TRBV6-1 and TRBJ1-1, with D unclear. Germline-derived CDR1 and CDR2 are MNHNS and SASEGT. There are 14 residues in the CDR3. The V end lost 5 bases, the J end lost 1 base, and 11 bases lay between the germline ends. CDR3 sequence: CASSPTSTNTEAFF. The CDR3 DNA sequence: TGTGCCAGCAGTCCTACTTCCACGAACACTGAAGCTTTCTTT.

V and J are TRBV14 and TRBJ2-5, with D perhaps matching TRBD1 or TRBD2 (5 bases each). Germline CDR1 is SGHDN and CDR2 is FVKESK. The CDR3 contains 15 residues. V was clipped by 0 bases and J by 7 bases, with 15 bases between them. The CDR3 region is CASSQDRGRDATQYF. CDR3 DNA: TGTGCCAGCAGCCAAGATAGGGGACGGGATGCGACCCAGTACTTC.

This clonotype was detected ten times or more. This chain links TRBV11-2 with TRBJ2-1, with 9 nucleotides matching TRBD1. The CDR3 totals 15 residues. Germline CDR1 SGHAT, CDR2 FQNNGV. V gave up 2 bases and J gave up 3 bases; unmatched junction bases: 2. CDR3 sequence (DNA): TGTGCCAGCAGCTTACCGGGACAGGGCTACAATGAGCAGTTCTTC. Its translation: CASSLPGQGYNEQFF.

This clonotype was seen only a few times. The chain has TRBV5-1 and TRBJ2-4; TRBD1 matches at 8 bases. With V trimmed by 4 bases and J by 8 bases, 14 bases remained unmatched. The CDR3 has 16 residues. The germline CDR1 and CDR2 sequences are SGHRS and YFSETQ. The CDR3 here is CASSPATTGDGDIQYF. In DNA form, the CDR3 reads TGCGCCAGCAGCCCCGCAACGACAGGGGATGGGGACATTCAGTACTTC.

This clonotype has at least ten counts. The CDR3 region is CASSLVAGRPDTQYF. CDR3 coding DNA: TGTGCCAGCAGTTTAGTAGCGGGACGCCCAGATACGCAGTATTTT. The chain couples TRBV12-3 or TRBV12-4 to TRBJ2-3; 8 bases are a match to TRBD2. This CDR3 comprises 15 residues. V lost 1 base to trimming and J lost 4 bases; unmatched junction nucleotides: 4.

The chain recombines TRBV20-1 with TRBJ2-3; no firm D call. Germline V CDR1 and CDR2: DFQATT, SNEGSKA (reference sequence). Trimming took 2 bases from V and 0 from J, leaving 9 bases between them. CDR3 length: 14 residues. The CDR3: CSARLGFSTDTQYF. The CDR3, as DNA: TGCAGTGCTAGACTTGGGTTCAGCACAGATACGCAGTATTTT.

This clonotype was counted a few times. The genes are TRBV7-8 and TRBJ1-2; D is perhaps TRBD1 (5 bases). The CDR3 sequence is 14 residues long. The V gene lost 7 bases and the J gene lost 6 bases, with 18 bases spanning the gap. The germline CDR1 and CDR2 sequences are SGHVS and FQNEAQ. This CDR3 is CASTPLGRLDGYTF. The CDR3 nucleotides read TGTGCCAGCACTCCCCTGGGGCGCCTGGATGGCTACACCTTC.

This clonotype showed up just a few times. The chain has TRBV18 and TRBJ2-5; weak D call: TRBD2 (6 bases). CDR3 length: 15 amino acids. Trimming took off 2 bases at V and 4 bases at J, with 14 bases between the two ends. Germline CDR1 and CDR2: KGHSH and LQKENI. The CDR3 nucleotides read TGTGCCAGCTCACCAATGGCAGGGAGGCGAGAGACCCAGTACTTC. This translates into CASSPMAGRRETQYF.

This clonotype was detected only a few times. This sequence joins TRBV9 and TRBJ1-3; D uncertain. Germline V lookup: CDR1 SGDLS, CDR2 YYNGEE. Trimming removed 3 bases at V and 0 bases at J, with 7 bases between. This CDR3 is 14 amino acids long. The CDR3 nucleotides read TGTGCCAGCAGCGGGGCAGGCTCTGGAAACACCATATATTTT. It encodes CASSGAGSGNTIYF.

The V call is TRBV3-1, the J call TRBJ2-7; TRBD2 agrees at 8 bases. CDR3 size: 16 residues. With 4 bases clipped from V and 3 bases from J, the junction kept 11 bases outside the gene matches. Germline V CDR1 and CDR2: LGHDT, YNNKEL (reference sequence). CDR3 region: CASSPWSAGGHYEQYF. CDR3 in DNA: TGTGCCAGCAGCCCTTGGTCGGCGGGGGGCCACTACGAGCAGTACTTC.

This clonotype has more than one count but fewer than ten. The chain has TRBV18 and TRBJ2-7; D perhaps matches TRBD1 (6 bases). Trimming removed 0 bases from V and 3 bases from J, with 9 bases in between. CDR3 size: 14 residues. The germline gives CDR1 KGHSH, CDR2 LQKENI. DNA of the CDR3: TGTGCCAGCTCACCACCCGACAGGATCTACGAGCAGTACTTC. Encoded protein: CASSPPDRIYEQYF.

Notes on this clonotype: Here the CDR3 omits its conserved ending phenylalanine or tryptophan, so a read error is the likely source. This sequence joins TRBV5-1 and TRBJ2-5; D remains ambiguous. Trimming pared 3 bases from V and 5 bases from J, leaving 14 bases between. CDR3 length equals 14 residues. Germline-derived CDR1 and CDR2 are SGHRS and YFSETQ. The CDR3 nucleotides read TGCGCCAGCAGCTCCGGTGGGGTGCGCGAGACCCAGTACTAC. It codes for CASSSGGVRETQYY.

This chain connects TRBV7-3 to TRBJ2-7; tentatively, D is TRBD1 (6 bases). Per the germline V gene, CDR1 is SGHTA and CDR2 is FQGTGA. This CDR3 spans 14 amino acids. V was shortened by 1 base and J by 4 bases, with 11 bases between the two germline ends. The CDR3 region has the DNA TGTGCCAGCAGCTTAATAAAGGGGGTGTACGAGCAGTACTTC. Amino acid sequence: CASSLIKGVYEQYF.